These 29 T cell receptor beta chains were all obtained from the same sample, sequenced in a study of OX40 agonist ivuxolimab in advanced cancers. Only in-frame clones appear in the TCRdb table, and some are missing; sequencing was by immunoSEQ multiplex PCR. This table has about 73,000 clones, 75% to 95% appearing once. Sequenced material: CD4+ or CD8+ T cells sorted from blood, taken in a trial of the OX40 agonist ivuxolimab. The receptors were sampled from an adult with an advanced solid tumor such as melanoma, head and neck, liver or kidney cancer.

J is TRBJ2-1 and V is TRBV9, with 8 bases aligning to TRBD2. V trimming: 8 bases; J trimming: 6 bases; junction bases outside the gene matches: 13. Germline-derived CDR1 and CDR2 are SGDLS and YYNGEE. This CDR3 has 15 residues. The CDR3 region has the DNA TGTGCCAGTGGAGCTCGCGCAGCGGGGGTCAATGAGCAGTTCTTC. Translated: CASGARAAGVNEQFF.

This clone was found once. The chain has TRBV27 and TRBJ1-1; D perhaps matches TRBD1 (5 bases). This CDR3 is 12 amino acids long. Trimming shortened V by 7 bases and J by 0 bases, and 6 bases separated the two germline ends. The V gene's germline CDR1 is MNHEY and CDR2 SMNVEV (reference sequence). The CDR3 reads CASKGMNTEAFF. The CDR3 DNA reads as TGTGCCAGCAAGGGGATGAACACTGAAGCTTTCTTT.

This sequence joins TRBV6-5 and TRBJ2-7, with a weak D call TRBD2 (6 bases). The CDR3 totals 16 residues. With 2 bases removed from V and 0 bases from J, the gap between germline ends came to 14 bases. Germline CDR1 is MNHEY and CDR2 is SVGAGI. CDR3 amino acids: CASSYRRGSLSYEQYF. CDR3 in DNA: TGTGCCAGCAGTTACCGGAGGGGCTCCCTCTCCTACGAGCAGTACTTC.

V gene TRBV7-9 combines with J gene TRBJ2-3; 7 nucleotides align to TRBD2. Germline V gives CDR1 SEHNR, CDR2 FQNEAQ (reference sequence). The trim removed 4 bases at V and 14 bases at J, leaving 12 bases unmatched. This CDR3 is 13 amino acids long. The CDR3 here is CASSYLGGAERYF. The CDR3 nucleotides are TGTGCCAGCAGCTATCTGGGAGGGGCAGAGCGGTATTTT.

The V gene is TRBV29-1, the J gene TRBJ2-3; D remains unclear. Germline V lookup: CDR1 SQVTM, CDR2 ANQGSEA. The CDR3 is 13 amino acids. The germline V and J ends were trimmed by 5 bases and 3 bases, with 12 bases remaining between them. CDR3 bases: TGCAGCGTTCTCTCCCAAGGGACAGATACGCAGTATTTT. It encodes CSVLSQGTDTQYF.

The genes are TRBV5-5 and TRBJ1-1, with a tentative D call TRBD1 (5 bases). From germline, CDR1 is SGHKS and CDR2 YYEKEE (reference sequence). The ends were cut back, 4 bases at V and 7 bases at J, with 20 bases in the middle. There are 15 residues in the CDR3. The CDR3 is CASSNPRAGVFEAFF. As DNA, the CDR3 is TGTGCCAGCAGCAACCCCCGGGCGGGGGTTTTTGAAGCTTTCTTT.

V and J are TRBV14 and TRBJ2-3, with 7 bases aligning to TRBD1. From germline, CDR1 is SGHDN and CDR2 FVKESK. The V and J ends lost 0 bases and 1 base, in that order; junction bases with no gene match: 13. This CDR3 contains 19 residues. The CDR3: CASSQDRQGAPPRTDTQYF. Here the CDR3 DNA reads TGTGCCAGCAGCCAAGATCGACAGGGAGCCCCTCCTCGCACAGATACGCAGTATTTT. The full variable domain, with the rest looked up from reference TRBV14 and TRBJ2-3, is EAGVTQFPSHSVIEKGQTVTLRCDPISGHDNLYWYRRVMGKEIKFLLHFVKESKQDESGMPNNRFLAERTGGTYSTLKVQPAELEDSGVYFCASSQDRQGAPPRTDTQYFGPGTRLTVL.

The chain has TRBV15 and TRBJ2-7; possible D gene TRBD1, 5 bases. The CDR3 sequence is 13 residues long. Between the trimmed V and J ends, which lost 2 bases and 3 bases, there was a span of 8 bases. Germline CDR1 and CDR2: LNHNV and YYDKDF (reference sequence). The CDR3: CATSRTQGYEQYF. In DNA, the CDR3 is TGTGCCACCAGCAGAACCCAGGGCTACGAGCAGTACTTC. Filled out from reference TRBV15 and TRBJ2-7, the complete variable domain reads DAMVIQNPRYQVTQFGKPVTLSCSQTLNHNVMYWYQQKSSQAPKLLFHYYDKDFNNEADTPDNFQSRRPNTSFCFLDIRSPGLGDTAMYLCATSRTQGYEQYFGPGTRLTVT.

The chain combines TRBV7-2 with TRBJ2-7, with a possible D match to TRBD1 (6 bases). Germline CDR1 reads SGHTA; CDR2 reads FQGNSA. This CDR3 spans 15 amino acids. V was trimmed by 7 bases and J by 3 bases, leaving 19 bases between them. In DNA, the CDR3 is TGTGCCAGCACCTTCGGCAACCAGGGGTACTACGAGCAGTACTTC. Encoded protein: CASTFGNQGYYEQYF.

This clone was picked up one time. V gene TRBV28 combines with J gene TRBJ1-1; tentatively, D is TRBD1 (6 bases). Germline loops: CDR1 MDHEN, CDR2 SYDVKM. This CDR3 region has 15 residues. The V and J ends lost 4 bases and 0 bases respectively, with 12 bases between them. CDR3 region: CASSSPDSLNTEAFF. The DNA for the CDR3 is TGTGCCAGCAGTTCCCCGGACAGCTTGAACACTGAAGCTTTCTTT.

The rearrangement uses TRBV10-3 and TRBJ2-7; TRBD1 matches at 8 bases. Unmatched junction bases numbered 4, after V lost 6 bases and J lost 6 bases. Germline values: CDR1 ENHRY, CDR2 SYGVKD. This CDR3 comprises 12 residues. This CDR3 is CAISDTGGEQYF. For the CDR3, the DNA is TGTGCCATCAGCGATACAGGGGGCGAGCAGTACTTC.

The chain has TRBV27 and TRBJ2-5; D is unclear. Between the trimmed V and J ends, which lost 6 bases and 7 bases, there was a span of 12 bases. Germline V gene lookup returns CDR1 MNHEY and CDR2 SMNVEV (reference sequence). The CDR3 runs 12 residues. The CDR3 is CASRSRWRTQYF. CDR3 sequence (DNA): TGTGCCAGCAGGTCTAGATGGAGGACCCAGTACTTC.

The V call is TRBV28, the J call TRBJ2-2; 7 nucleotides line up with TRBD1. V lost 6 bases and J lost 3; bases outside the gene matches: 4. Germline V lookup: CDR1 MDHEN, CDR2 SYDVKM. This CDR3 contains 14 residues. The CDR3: CASSSTGDTGELFF. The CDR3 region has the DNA TGTGCCAGCAGCAGCACAGGGGACACCGGGGAGCTGTTTTTT.

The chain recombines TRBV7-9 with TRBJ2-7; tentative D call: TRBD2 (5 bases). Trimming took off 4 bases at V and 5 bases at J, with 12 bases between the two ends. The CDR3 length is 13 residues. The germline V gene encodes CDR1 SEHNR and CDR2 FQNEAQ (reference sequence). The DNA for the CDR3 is TGTGCCAGCAGCTCCTCGGGATTCGACGAGCAGTACTTC. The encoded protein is CASSSSGFDEQYF.

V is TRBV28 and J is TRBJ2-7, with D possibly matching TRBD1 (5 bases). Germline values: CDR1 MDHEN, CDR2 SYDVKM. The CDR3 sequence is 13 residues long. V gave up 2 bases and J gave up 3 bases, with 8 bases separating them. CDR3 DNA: TGTGCCAGCAGTTTAGGACACAACTACGAGCAGTACTTC. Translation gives CASSLGHNYEQYF. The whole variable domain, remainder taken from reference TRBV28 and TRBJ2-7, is DVKVTQSSRYLVKRTGEKVFLECVQDMDHENMFWYRQDPGLGLRLIYFSYDVKMKEKGDIPEGYSVSREKKERFSLILESASTNQTSMYLCASSLGHNYEQYFGPGTRLTVT.

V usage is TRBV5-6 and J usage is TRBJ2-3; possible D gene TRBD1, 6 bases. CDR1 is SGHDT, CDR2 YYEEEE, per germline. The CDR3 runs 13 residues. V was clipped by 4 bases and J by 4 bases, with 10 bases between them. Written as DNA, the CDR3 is TGTGCCAGCAGCATACAGGGCCCAGATACGCAGTATTTT. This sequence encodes CASSIQGPDTQYF. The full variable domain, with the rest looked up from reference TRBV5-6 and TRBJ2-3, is DAGVTQSPTHLIKTRGQQVTLRCSPKSGHDTVSWYQQALGQGPQFIFQYYEEEERQRGNFPDRFSGHQFPNYSSELNVNALLLGDSALYLCASSIQGPDTQYFGPGTRLTVL.

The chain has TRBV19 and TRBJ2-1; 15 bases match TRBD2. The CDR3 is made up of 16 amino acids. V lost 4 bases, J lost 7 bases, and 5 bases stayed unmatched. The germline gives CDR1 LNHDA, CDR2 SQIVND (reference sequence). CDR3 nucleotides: TGTGCCAGTAGTAGGACTAGCGGGAGGGTTTCGAATGAGCAGTTCTTC. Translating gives CASSRTSGRVSNEQFF.

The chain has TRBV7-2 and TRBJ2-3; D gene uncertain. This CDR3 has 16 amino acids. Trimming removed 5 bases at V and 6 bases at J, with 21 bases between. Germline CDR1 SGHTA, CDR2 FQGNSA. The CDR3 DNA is TGTGCCAGCAGCCTCGAATCCCCGACCGTCCCGGATACGCAGTATTTT. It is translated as CASSLESPTVPDTQYF.

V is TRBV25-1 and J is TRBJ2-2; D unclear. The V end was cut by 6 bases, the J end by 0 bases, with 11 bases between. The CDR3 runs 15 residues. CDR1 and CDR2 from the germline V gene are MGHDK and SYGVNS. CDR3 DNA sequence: TGTGCCAGCAGCGAACCAGTATCGAACACCGGGGAGCTGTTTTTT. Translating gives CASSEPVSNTGELFF.

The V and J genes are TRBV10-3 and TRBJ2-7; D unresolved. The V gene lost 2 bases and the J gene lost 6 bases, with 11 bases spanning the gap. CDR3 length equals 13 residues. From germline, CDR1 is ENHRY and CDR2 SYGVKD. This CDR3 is CAISEPSRTEQYF. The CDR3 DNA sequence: TGTGCCATCAGTGAGCCCTCCCGAACCGAGCAGTACTTC.

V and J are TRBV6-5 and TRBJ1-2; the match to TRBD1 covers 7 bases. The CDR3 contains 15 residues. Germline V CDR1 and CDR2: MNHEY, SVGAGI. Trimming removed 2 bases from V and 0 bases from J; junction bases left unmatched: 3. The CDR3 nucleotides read TGTGCCAGCAGTTACGACAGGGCCCCTAACTATGGCTACACCTTC. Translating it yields CASSYDRAPNYGYTF.

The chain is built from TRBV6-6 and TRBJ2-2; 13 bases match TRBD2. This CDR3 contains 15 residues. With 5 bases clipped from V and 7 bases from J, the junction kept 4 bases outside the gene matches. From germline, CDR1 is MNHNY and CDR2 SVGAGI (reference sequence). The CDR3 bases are TGTGCCAGCAGTCGGACTAGCGGGAGATTCGGGGAGCTGTTTTTT. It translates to CASSRTSGRFGELFF.

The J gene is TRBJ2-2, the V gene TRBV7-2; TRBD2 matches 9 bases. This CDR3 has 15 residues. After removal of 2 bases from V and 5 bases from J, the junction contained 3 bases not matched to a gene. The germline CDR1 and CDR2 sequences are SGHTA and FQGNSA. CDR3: CASSLLAGRTGELFF. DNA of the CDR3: TGTGCCAGCAGCTTACTAGCGGGACGGACCGGGGAGCTGTTTTTT.

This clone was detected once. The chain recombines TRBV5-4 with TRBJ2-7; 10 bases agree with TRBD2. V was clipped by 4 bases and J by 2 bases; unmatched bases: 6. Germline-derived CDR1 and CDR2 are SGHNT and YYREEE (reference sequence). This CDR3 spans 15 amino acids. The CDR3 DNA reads TGTGCCAGCAGCCGACCGGGACTAGCGCCCTACGAGCAGTACTTC. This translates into CASSRPGLAPYEQYF.

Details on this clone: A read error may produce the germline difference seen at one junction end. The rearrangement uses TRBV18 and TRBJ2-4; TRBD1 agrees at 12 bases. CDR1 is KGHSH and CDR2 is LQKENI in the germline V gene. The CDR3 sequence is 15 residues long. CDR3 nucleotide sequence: TGTGCCAGCTCACCGGGACAGGGGGCCATAAACATTCAGTACTTC. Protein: CASSPGQGAINIQYF.

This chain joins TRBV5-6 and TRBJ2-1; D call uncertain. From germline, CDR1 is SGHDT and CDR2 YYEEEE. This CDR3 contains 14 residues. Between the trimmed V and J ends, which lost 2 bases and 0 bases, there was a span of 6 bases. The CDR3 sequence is CASSFPSSYNEQFF. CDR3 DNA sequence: TGTGCCAGCAGCTTCCCTTCCTCCTACAATGAGCAGTTCTTC.

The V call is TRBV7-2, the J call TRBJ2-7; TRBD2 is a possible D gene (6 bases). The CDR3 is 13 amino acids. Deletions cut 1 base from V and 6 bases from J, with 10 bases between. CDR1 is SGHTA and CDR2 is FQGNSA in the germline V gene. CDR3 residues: CASSLVTSSEQYF. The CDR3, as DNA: TGTGCCAGCAGCTTAGTCACTAGCTCCGAGCAGTACTTC.

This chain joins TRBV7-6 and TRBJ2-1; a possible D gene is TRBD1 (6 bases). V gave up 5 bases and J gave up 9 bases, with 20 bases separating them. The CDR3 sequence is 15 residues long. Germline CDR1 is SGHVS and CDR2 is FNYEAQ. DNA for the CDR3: TGTGCCAGCAGCCTTGTTGTCGAGGCCAGGGGTGAGCAGTTCTTC. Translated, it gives CASSLVVEARGEQFF.

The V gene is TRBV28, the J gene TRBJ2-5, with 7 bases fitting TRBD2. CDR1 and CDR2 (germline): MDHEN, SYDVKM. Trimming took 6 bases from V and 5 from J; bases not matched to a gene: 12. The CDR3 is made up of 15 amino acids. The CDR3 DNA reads TGTGCCAGCAGAACTATCTGGGGGGGAAGCGAGACCCAGTACTTC. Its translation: CASRTIWGGSETQYF.